At least ten counts were recorded for the clone carrying this T cell receptor beta chain. Its antigen is unidentified. This sample stems from a study of beta chain features in type 1 diabetes. Every isolated RNA sample was fully reverse transcribed, so sequencing captured expressed TCRB transcripts. TCRdb's table, derived via immunoSEQ multiplex PCR, lists solely in-frame clones and lacks some. Seen here are over 150,000 clones, less than 15% observed once, and the top ten hold 0.62%. Overall study findings and caveats: TCRB repertoires of naive, central memory and Treg cells appeared more similar among patients than among healthy donors.

The sample consisted of central memory CD4+ T cells from blood. This clonotype was sampled from a woman between 18 and 30 years old in good health.

CDR3 in amino acids: CAWSSLGLAANEQFF. DNA of the CDR3: TGTGCCTGGAGTTCCCTGGGACTAGCAGCCAATGAGCAGTTCTTC. The chain is built from TRBV30 and TRBJ2-1; 9 positions match TRBD2. CDR3 length equals 15 residues. V dropped 2 bases and J dropped 6; count of bases not matched to a gene: 8. The germline gives CDR1 GTSNPN, CDR2 SVGIG (reference sequence).